What follows are 10 T cell receptor beta chains derived from one specimen sequenced in a study of graft-versus-host responses after intestinal transplantation. Produced via immunoSEQ multiplex PCR; TCRdb's table is partial and in-frame only. Of about 130,000 clones listed, 90% to 95% are singletons. No antigen is known for these receptors. The specimen comprised unstimulated CD4+ T cells sorted from spleen or lymph node cells, sampled before intestinal transplant. These receptors were obtained from a human donor who received an intestinal transplant.

The V gene is TRBV4-1, the J gene TRBJ2-5, with TRBD2 matching over 11 bases. CDR1 and CDR2 (germline): MGHRA, YSYEKL. The CDR3 loop spans 18 amino acids. Germline trimming cut 0 bases from V and 1 base from J; bases unmatched to any gene: 7. The CDR3 is CASSQEFSGTSGQETQYF. CDR3 nucleotides: TGCGCCAGCAGCCAAGAATTCTCCGGGACTAGCGGCCAAGAGACCCAGTACTTC.

The chain carries TRBV10-2 and TRBJ2-1; 7 bases match TRBD2. CDR1 and CDR2 (germline): WSHSY, SAAADI. The trim removed 8 bases at V and 2 bases at J, leaving 15 bases unmatched. The CDR3 has 17 residues. DNA of the CDR3: TGCGCCAGCGGGACTTCGACGACTAGCAGGACCTACAATGAGCAGTTCTTC. Translating it yields CASGTSTTSRTYNEQFF.

The V call is TRBV21-1, the J call TRBJ1-1; no check of the table's D call, TRBD1, against the DNA was made. TRBV21-1 is termed a pseudogene. This CDR3 contains 14 residues. The CDR3 sequence: CASSTGQGVTEAFF. The CDR3 region has the DNA TGTGCCAGCAGCACCGGACAGGGTGTCACTGAAGCTTTCTTT.

The chain recombines TRBV15 with TRBJ1-5, with a weak D call TRBD1 (6 bases). The CDR3 contains 17 residues. Per the germline V gene, CDR1 is LNHNV and CDR2 is YYDKDF (reference sequence). The V gene lost 1 base and the J gene lost 6 bases, with 19 bases spanning the gap. The CDR3, as DNA: TGTGCCACCAGCAGAGGTCCTTTGGGGGGCGCTTCTCAGCCCCAGCATTTT. This encodes CATSRGPLGGASQPQHF.

The V gene is TRBV5-5, the J gene TRBJ1-1; no clear D gene. This CDR3 contains 12 residues. Germline CDR1 SGHKS, CDR2 YYEKEE (reference sequence). V shed 0 bases and J shed 11 bases, with 11 bases lying between them. DNA of the CDR3: TGTGCCAGCAGCTTGGGTGCTCCTAGGGCTTTCTTT. Its translation: CASSLGAPRAFF.

The V and J genes are TRBV4-2 and TRBJ1-2, with D maybe TRBD1 (5 bases). Germline-derived CDR1 and CDR2 are LGHNA and YNFKEQ. The CDR3 covers 13 residues. Trimming stripped 0 bases from V and 5 bases from J, with 7 bases between. CDR3: CASSQEGTYGYTF. CDR3 in DNA: TGTGCCAGCAGCCAAGAAGGGACTTATGGCTACACCTTC.

J is TRBJ1-5 and V is TRBV6-5, with D possibly TRBD1 on 5 matching bases. Germline values: CDR1 MNHEY, CDR2 SVGAGI. V gave up 0 bases and J gave up 2 bases, with 8 bases separating them. This CDR3 contains 15 residues. DNA for the CDR3: TGTGCCAGCAGTTACTCGACAGACCGCAATCAGCCCCAGCATTTT. Its protein product is CASSYSTDRNQPQHF.

The chain employs TRBV6-5 and TRBJ1-5, with D maybe TRBD1 (6 bases). Germline V gene sequence: CDR1 MNHEY, CDR2 SVGAGI. The CDR3 sequence is 13 residues long. Trimming shortened V by 6 bases and J by 7 bases, and 13 bases separated the two germline ends. In DNA form, the CDR3 reads TGTGCCAGCAGCGAACAGGGTGGACAGCCCCAGCATTTT. It specifies CASSEQGGQPQHF.

V gene TRBV10-3 combines with J gene TRBJ1-1; D gene unclear. V was clipped by 4 bases and J by 3 bases, with 9 bases between them. Germline V CDR1 and CDR2: ENHRY, SYGVKD. This CDR3 spans 13 amino acids. The CDR3 spells CAISGREHTEAFF. The CDR3 bases are TGTGCCATCAGTGGGAGGGAGCACACTGAAGCTTTCTTT.

This rearrangement joins TRBV2 to TRBJ1-2, with D tentatively TRBD1 (6 bases). CDR3 size: 13 residues. The V end lost 6 bases, the J end lost 4 bases, and 12 bases lay between the germline ends. Germline loops: CDR1 SNHLY, CDR2 FYNNEI. The CDR3 DNA reads as TGTGCCAGCAGCCAGACAGGAGGCTATGGCTACACCTTC. This codes for CASSQTGGYGYTF.